The source of this T cell receptor beta chain is a study of blood T cell repertoires in COVID-19. Study summary: Samples representing acute and convalescent COVID-19 were sourced from the United States, Italy and Spain. From T cells, B-cell-depleted T cells, or PBMCs came the material, which was cDNA or gDNA.

Original processing methods: Scientists estimated how many nucleated cells there were by amplifying reference gene primers. TCRdb's copy holds only in-frame clones and misses some; the assay was immunoSEQ multiplex PCR. V, J and clone size are taken as reported in that table, and D and trimming were inferred from the DNA itself. The repertoire holds 50,000 or so clones, with 90% as singletons. In its sample, this clone was seen once. Input material: peripheral blood. The source is a woman at least 80 years old with acute or convalescent COVID-19.

CDR3 DNA sequence: TGTGCCAGCAGCCCCCGGACAGGGGGAGAGACCCAGTACTTC. Protein: CASSPRTGGETQYF. The chain combines TRBV14 with TRBJ2-5; 10 bases agree with TRBD1. Germline CDR1 SGHDN, CDR2 FVKESK. Losses at the gene ends were 4 bases for V and 4 bases for J; bases not matched to a gene: 3. The CDR3 has 14 amino acids. The variable domain in full, with the rest retrieved from reference TRBV14 and TRBJ2-5, is EAGVTQFPSHSVIEKGQTVTLRCDPISGHDNLYWYRRVMGKEIKFLLHFVKESKQDESGMPNNRFLAERTGGTYSTLKVQPAELEDSGVYFCASSPRTGGETQYFGPGTRLLVL.